The clone carrying this TCR beta chain was counted only a few times. The antigen remains unidentified. The record originates from a study of identical twins. Study-wide results and caveats: One should note that invariant MAIT and iNKT cells could partly confound zero-insertion analyses. Cross-sectional statistical analysis was relied on for the conclusions, without the same donors being followed. Surplus twin overlap in beta out-of-frame sequences was less pronounced.

Germline assignment: CDR1 KGHSH and CDR2 LQKENI. This CDR3 region has 15 residues. V shed 3 bases and J shed 7 bases, with 18 bases lying between them. Through template switching, a universal primer site was introduced, and the cDNA contained unique molecular identifiers. TCRdb fed the 5' RACE reads into MiXCR, producing one record per CDR3 protein. The sample holds about 240,000 distinct CDR3 sequences, over 9.5% seen once. This sequence was found in a man aged 50-59 years in good health. Sequencing input: memory T cells sorted from blood. The J gene is TRBJ1-2, the V gene TRBV18, with D unclear. The CDR3 region is CASSPSGGEVGGYTF. The CDR3 region has the DNA TGTGCCAGCTCACCTTCCGGCGGGGAGGTCGGTGGCTACACCTTC.